This is a list of T cell receptor beta chains from one sample in a study of cytomegalovirus exposure and HLA in healthy donors. Generated by immunoSEQ multiplex PCR, the TCRdb table keeps only in-frame clones and is missing some. The sample has roughly 300,000 clones; around 90% are singletons. Sequencing input: PBMCs. These receptors were obtained from a woman aged 25 to 39 in good health and CMV-seropositive. The CDR3 runs from the conserved cysteine through the conserved F or W. A D gene is named only where the DNA matches it firmly. Clone size, where shown, is once, few, many, or a class for clones that have expanded.

.	TRBV10-1	TRBD2	TRBJ2-7	CASRGLAAREQYF
.	TRBV18	TRBD1	TRBJ2-1	CASSPGHRGIDEQFF
.	TRBV4-2	TRBD2	TRBJ2-3	CASSQGTSGRTDTQYF
.	TRBV11-2	.	TRBJ2-2	CASSLGQFIVTGELFF
.	TRBV2	.	TRBJ2-3	CASSVELMSDTQYF
.	TRBV6-1	.	TRBJ1-2	CASGEFDHYGYTF
once	TRBV13	TRBD1	TRBJ2-7	CASSFHKGDRDEQYF
.	TRBV2	.	TRBJ1-4	CASRGEHEKLFF
.	TRBV5-4	.	TRBJ2-7	CASSHGQGGQDEQYF
.	TRBV9	.	TRBJ1-3	CASSPSSGFSGNTIYF
.	TRBV7-9	TRBD1	TRBJ1-1	CASSEDTGGLIQPAFF
.	TRBV29-1	TRBD2	TRBJ2-3	CSFRRGVSTDTQYF
.	TRBV29-1	.	TRBJ2-3	CSVGTRGGADTQYF
once	TRBV4-3	.	TRBJ2-4	CASSQEGPSAKNIQYF
.	TRBV7-2	.	TRBJ2-1	CASSLEYEQFF
.	TRBV15	.	TRBJ1-5	CATSRGGDQPQHF
.	TRBV6-1	TRBD1	TRBJ1-1	CASSEPRGLMNTEAFF
.	TRBV29-1	.	TRBJ2-3	CSVLAFRGTDTQYF
.	TRBV7-7	TRBD2	TRBJ2-5	CASSLRPTSSLETQYF
.	TRBV27	.	TRBJ1-5	CASSDRGNQPQHF
few	TRBV30	.	TRBJ1-4	CAPTLHKLFF
.	TRBV5-1	TRBD1	TRBJ1-4	CASSETGGTNEKLFF
.	TRBV5-1	.	TRBJ1-1	CASSLVGAGNTEAFF
once	TRBV7-3	.	TRBJ2-3	CASSETGYLHPYF
.	TRBV27	TRBD2	TRBJ2-1	CASSFLLAGGNEQFF